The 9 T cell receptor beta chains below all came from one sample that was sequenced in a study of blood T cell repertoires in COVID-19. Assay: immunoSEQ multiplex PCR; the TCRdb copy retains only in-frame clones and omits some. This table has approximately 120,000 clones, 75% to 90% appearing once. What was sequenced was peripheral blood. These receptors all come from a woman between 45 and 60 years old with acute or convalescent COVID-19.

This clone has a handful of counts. CDR3 sequence reads: CASGHRGLREKLFF. The DNA for the CDR3 is TGTGCCAGCGGTCACAGGGGGCTGAGGGAAAAACTGTTTTTT. This chain connects TRBV6-5 to TRBJ1-4; the match to TRBD1 covers 9 bases. The germline gives CDR1 MNHEY, CDR2 SVGAGI. The ends lost 8 bases at V and 8 bases at J; junction bases unmatched: 9. This CDR3 contains 14 residues.

CDR3 sequence: CASRRDRAYRNYGYTF. The CDR3 DNA is TGTGCCAGTAGACGTGACAGGGCCTATCGAAACTATGGCTACACCTTC. The V call is TRBV19, the J call TRBJ1-2, with 7 bases aligning to TRBD1. The V segment lost 6 bases and the J segment 2 bases; nucleotides outside the gene matches: 12. This CDR3 has 16 residues. Germline V CDR1 and CDR2: LNHDA, SQIVND (reference sequence).

The CDR3 sequence is CASSLDYPGLEAFF. CDR3 in DNA: TGCGCCAGCAGCTTGGATTATCCAGGGCTCGAAGCTTTCTTT. The chain is built from TRBV5-1 and TRBJ1-1; D possibly corresponds to TRBD1 (5 bases). The germline CDR1 and CDR2 sequences are SGHRS and YFSETQ. The length of the CDR3 is 14 residues. The V end was cut by 0 bases, the J end by 8 bases, with 14 bases between.

The CDR3 DNA reads TGTGCCAGCAGTACGAACACTAACTATGGCTACACCTTC. Residues: CASSTNTNYGYTF. The chain carries TRBV5-4 and TRBJ1-2; D gene unclear. Germline-derived CDR1 and CDR2 are SGHNT and YYREEE (reference sequence). The germline V and J ends were trimmed by 5 bases and 0 bases, with 8 bases remaining between them. The CDR3 contains 13 residues.

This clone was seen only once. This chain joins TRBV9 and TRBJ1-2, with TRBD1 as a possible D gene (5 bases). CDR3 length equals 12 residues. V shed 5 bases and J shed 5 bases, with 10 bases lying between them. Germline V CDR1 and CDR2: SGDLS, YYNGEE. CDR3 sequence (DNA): TGTGCCAGCAGAGATTCAGGGTATGGCTACACCTTC. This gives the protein CASRDSGYGYTF.

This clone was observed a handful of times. The CDR3 nucleotides are TGTGCCAGCAGTTTTGGCTCTCTCAGAGTTGGGGGGGGAGTCCAGGTTTCGGGCTACACCTTC. The encoded protein is CASSFGSLRVGGGVQVSGYTF. This chain links TRBV27 with TRBJ1-2, with D possibly being TRBD1 (5 bases). The CDR3 is 21 residues long. Trimming removed 3 bases from V and 8 bases from J, with 37 bases in between. Germline CDR1 MNHEY, CDR2 SMNVEV (reference sequence).

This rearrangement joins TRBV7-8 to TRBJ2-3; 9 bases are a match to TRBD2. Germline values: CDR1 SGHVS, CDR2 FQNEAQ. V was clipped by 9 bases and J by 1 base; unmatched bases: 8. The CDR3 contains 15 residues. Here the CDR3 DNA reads TGTGCCAGTAGCGGGGGCCAGTACGGCACAGATACGCAGTATTTT. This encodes CASSGGQYGTDTQYF. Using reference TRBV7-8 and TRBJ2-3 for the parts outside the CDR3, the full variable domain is GAGVSQSPRYKVAKRGQDVALRCDPISGHVSLFWYQQALGQGPEFLTYFQNEAQLDKSGLPSDRFFAERPEGSVSTLKIQRTQQEDSAVYLCASSGGQYGTDTQYFGPGTRLTVL.

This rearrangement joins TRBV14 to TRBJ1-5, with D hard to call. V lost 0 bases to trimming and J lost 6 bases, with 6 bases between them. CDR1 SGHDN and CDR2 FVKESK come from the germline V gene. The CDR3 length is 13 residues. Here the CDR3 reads CASSQDLGQPQHF. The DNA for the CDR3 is TGTGCCAGCAGCCAAGATCTCGGTCAGCCCCAGCATTTT.

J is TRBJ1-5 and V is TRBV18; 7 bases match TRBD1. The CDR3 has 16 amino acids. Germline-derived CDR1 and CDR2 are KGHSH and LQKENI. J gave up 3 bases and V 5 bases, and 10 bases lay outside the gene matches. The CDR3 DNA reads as TGTGCCAGCTCATTGCTAGCGGGACAGCTCAATCAGCCCCAGCATTTT. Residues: CASSLLAGQLNQPQHF. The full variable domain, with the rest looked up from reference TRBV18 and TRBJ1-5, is NAGVMQNPRHLVRRRGQEARLRCSPMKGHSHVYWYRQLPEEGLKFMVYLQKENIIDESGMPKERFSAEFPKEGPSILRIQQVVRGDSAAYFCASSLLAGQLNQPQHFGDGTRLSIL.